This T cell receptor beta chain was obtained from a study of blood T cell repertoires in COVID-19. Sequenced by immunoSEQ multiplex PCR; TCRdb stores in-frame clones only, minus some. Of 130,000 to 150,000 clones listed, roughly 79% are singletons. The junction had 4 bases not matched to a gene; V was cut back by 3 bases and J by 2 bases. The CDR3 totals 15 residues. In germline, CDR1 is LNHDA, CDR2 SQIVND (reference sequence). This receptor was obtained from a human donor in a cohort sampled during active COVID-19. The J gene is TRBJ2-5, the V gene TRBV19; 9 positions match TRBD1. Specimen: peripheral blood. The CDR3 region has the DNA TGTGCCAGTAGTATGAGAGGGACAGGGCAAGAGACCCAGTACTTC. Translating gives CASSMRGTGQETQYF.